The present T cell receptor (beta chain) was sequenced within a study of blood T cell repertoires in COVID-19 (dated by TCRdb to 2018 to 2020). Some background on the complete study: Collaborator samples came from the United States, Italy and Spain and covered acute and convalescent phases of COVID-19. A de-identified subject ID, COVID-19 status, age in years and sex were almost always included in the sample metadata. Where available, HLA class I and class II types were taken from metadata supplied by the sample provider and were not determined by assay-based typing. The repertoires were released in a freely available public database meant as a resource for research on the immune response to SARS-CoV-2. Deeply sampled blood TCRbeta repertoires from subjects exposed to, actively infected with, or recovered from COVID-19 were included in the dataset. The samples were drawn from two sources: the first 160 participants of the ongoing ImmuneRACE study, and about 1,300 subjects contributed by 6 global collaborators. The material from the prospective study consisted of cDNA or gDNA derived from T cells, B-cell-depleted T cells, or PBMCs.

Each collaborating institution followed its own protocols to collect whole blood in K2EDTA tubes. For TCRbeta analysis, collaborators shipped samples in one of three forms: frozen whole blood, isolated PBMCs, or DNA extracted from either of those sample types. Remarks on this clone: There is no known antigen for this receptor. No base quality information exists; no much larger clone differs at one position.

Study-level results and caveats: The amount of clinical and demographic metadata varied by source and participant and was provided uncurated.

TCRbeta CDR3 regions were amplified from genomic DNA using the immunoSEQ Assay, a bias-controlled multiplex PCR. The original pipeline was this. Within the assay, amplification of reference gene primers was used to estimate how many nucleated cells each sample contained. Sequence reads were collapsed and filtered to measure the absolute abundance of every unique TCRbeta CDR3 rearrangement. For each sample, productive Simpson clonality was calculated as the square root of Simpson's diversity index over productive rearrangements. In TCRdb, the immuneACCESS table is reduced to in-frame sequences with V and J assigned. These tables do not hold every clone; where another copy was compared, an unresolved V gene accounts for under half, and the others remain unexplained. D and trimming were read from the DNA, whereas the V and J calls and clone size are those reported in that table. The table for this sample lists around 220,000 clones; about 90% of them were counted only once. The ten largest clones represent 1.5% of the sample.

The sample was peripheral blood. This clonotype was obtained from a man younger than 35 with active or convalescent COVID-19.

CDR3 loop: CASSLAGERNEQFF. The nucleotides read TGTGCCAGCTCACTGGCGGGAGAACGCAATGAGCAGTTCTTC. The sequence links TRBV6-5 to TRBJ2-1, and TRBD2 matches 7 of the central bases. After removal of 8 bases from V and 6 bases from J, the junction retains 10 bases not matched to a gene. The germline V gene provides CDR1 MNHEY and CDR2 SVGAGI. The CDR3 goes from the cysteine to the phenylalanine over 14 residues. Solely the CDR3 DNA is kept, with 42 bases framed from the first base.